The 12 T cell receptor beta chains below were found in one sample sequenced in a study of yellow fever vaccine responses in identical twins. TCRdb passed the RT-PCR reads through MiXCR, listing each CDR3 protein once. The sample holds over 15,000 distinct CDR3 sequences; nearly 70% are singletons and the top ten take around 2%. Material: T cells from blood (PBMCs), unsorted or a sorted subset (not recorded which), obtained before or after yellow fever vaccination (not recorded which). These receptor sequences come from a young woman who received the yellow fever vaccine.

The chain joins TRBV19 to TRBJ2-3, with 7 positions matching TRBD1. Germline CDR1 and CDR2: LNHDA and SQIVND (reference sequence). The CDR3 is made up of 16 amino acids. V was pared by 2 bases and J by 0 bases, with 5 bases of the junction left unmatched. The DNA of the CDR3 is TGTGCCAGTAGTATATCCACAGGGGTAAGCACAGATACGCAGTATTTT. This translates into CASSISTGVSTDTQYF.

The chain links TRBV11-3 to TRBJ1-5; 10 positions match TRBD1. V lost 1 base, J lost 6 bases, and 6 bases stayed unmatched. The germline V gene encodes CDR1 SGHNT and CDR2 YENEEA. CDR3 size: 16 residues. This chain's CDR3 is CASSLGGQGVGQPQHF. The CDR3 DNA follows: TGTGCCAGCAGCTTAGGTGGACAGGGGGTAGGTCAGCCCCAGCATTTT.

The gene calls are TRBV11-1 and TRBJ2-1; TRBD1 agrees at 8 bases. The germline V gene has CDR1 SGHAT and CDR2 FQDESV (reference sequence). Trimming removed 5 bases from V and 3 bases from J; junction bases left unmatched: 6. This CDR3 is built from 15 residues. CDR3 loop: CASSPGDRSYNEQFF. In DNA form, the CDR3 reads TGTGCCAGCAGCCCCGGGGACAGGAGCTACAATGAGCAGTTCTTC.

This chain connects TRBV19 to TRBJ1-2; D is undetermined. V was clipped by 5 bases and J by 8 bases, with 15 bases between them. Per the germline V gene, CDR1 is LNHDA and CDR2 is SQIVND (reference sequence). The CDR3 loop spans 13 amino acids. CDR3 loop: CASSSSGYAGYTF. CDR3 coding DNA: TGTGCCAGTAGTTCCTCAGGTTATGCGGGCTACACCTTC.

This chain connects TRBV11-3 to TRBJ2-7; weak D call: TRBD2 (5 bases). CDR3 length: 17 amino acids. Germline values: CDR1 SGHNT, CDR2 YENEEA. V shed 1 base and J shed 2 bases, with 18 bases lying between them. CDR3 residues: CASSLGASIITAYEQYF. The DNA for the CDR3 is TGTGCCAGCAGCTTAGGTGCTAGCATAATAACCGCCTACGAGCAGTACTTC.

The chain uses TRBV20-1 and TRBJ2-5; 10 bases map to TRBD1. V was pared by 5 bases and J by 5 bases, with 11 bases of the junction left unmatched. Germline V lookup: CDR1 DFQATT, CDR2 SNEGSKA (reference sequence). CDR3 length: 15 amino acids. CDR3 protein: CSAGSGTGVGETQYF. CDR3 in DNA: TGCAGTGCTGGATCCGGGACAGGGGTTGGGGAGACCCAGTACTTC.

This clonotype was counted only a few times. This sequence joins TRBV7-3 and TRBJ2-4, with 11 nucleotides matching TRBD2. The CDR3 runs to 18 residues. V shed 2 bases and J 0 bases; nucleotides not matched to a gene: 6. Germline V gene data show CDR1 as SGHTA and CDR2 as FQGTGA. CDR3 DNA sequence: TGTGCCAGCAGCTTAGGGCCTAGCGGGAGGCTAGCCAAAAACATTCAGTACTTC. Amino acid sequence: CASSLGPSGRLAKNIQYF.

The V gene is TRBV9, the J gene TRBJ2-3, with D possibly called TRBD1 or TRBD2 (5 bases each). Trimming cost V 3 bases and J 6 bases, with 23 bases left between them. The germline CDR1 and CDR2 sequences are SGDLS and YYNGEE. This CDR3 contains 17 residues. The CDR3 DNA is TGTGCCAGCAGCGCCGAAGCCTCCGGGACCCCACGGGATACGCAGTATTTT. Translation: CASSAEASGTPRDTQYF. Looking up the rest from reference TRBV9 and TRBJ2-3 gives the full variable domain: DSGVTQTPKHLITATGQRVTLRCSPRSGDLSVYWYQQSLDQGLQFLIQYYNGEERAKGNILERFSAQQFPDLHSELNLSSLELGDSALYFCASSAEASGTPRDTQYFGPGTRLTVL.

The CDR3 loop is CASSLLGGQTNEKLFF. In DNA, the CDR3 is TGTGCCAGCAGCTTACTTGGGGGACAAACTAATGAAAAACTGTTTTTT. The rearrangement uses TRBV11-2 and TRBJ1-4; D might be TRBD1 (6 bases). Trimming pared 2 bases from V and 1 base from J, leaving 11 bases between. The CDR3 consists of 16 residues. CDR1 is SGHAT, CDR2 FQNNGV, per germline.

V is TRBV27 and J is TRBJ2-1, with TRBD1 matching 9 bases. The CDR3 runs 15 residues. With 6 bases clipped from V and 4 bases from J, the junction kept 7 bases outside the gene matches. Germline CDR1 reads MNHEY; CDR2 reads SMNVEV (reference sequence). CDR3 loop: CASRGQGLSYNEQFF. The CDR3 DNA reads TGTGCCAGCAGAGGACAGGGGTTGTCTTACAATGAGCAGTTCTTC.

The chain employs TRBV6-2 or TRBV6-3 and TRBJ2-1; no clear D. With 3 bases removed from V and 0 bases from J, the gap between germline ends came to 9 bases. There are 15 residues in the CDR3. Germline CDR1 is MNHEY and CDR2 is SVGEGT. The CDR3 DNA follows: TGTGCCAGCAGTTATGGGGTAAGCTCCTACAATGAGCAGTTCTTC. Protein: CASSYGVSSYNEQFF.

This clonotype was observed a few times. The J gene is TRBJ2-7, the V gene TRBV9, with a possible D match to TRBD2 (6 bases). The CDR3 is 16 amino acids. The germline V gene encodes CDR1 SGDLS and CDR2 YYNGEE. With 0 bases removed from V and 2 bases from J, the gap between germline ends came to 15 bases. The CDR3 protein is CASSVGGLSRTYEQYF. The CDR3 coding sequence is TGTGCCAGCAGCGTAGGGGGACTTAGCCGGACCTACGAGCAGTACTTC.